Each of the 28 T cell receptor beta chains below was sequenced from the same sample in a study of T cells after yellow fever vaccination (dated by TCRdb to 2018 to 2020). The treatment or condition label corresponds to: live attenuated yellow fever vaccine strain. To prepare the library, 5' RACE was applied. Instrument on record: Illumina HiSeq 2500. TCRdb trimmed public reads at Q25 via fastp, called clones via MiXCR and kept in-frame beta chains. Each record represents a unique CDR3 protein, reported with the most common genes and DNA among its rows. The sample records fewer than 450,000 distinct CDR3 sequences, 11% of which are singletons. 15% to 20% of the sample is taken by the ten largest. The sequenced sample was PBMCs, obtained on the day of the first yellow fever vaccination. The receptors originated from a man between 18 and 35 years old who received the YFV17D yellow fever vaccine.

This chain joins TRBV7-3 and TRBJ2-2; D not certain. Trimming pared 3 bases from V and 3 bases from J, leaving 8 bases between. The CDR3 has 14 residues. The germline V gene encodes CDR1 SGHTA and CDR2 FQGTGA. Here the CDR3 reads CASSFYRDTGELFF. The CDR3 DNA reads TGTGCCAGCAGCTTTTACAGAGACACCGGGGAGCTGTTTTTT.

This clonotype was recorded a few times. The chain combines TRBV6-5 with TRBJ2-3; D might be TRBD2 (6 bases). The CDR3 is 16 residues long. The germline V gene encodes CDR1 MNHEY and CDR2 SVGAGI. V gave up 2 bases and J gave up 7 bases, with 19 bases separating them. In DNA form, the CDR3 reads TGTGCCAGCAGTTACGGATGGCTAGCGCCTACCAATACGCAGTATTTT. Translating it yields CASSYGWLAPTNTQYF.

This clonotype was seen only a few times. This chain connects TRBV7-9 to TRBJ2-2, with D uncertain. The CDR3 extends over 16 amino acids. Germline V CDR1 and CDR2: SEHNR, FQNEAQ (reference sequence). V shed 6 bases and J shed 1 base, with 15 bases lying between them. CDR3 protein: CASRPRTQVNTGELFF. Written as DNA, the CDR3 is TGTGCCAGCAGACCCAGAACTCAGGTGAACACCGGGGAGCTGTTTTTT.

The rearrangement links TRBV3-1 to TRBJ2-5, with D possibly being TRBD2 (5 bases). Germline V CDR1 and CDR2: LGHDT, YNNKEL (reference sequence). V lost 4 bases and J 3 bases, leaving 9 bases between the germline ends. The CDR3 has 13 residues. In DNA form, the CDR3 reads TGTGCCAGCAGCCGAGGGAATGAAGAGACCCAGTACTTC. It specifies CASSRGNEETQYF.

This clonotype was observed a handful of times. The chain combines TRBV7-8 with TRBJ1-4, with D maybe TRBD1 (6 bases). The CDR3 is 14 residues long. Trimming left V 2 bases short and J 7 bases short, with 11 bases between. The germline V gene encodes CDR1 SGHVS and CDR2 FQNEAQ. CDR3 residues: CASSLPGDSEKLFF. Here the CDR3 DNA reads TGTGCCAGCAGCTTACCAGGGGATTCTGAAAAACTGTTTTTT.

There are a few counts of this clonotype. The genes are TRBV7-2 and TRBJ2-4; TRBD1 matches 9 bases. J was trimmed by 3 bases and V by 5 bases; bases with no gene match: 2. There are 14 residues in the CDR3. CDR1 and CDR2 from the germline V gene are SGHTA and FQGNSA. CDR3 nucleotides: TGTGCCAGCAGCCCGGACAGGGGCAAAAACATTCAGTACTTC. Encoded protein: CASSPDRGKNIQYF.

This chain joins TRBV7-9 and TRBJ2-7, with 7 bases fitting TRBD1. The J segment lost 6 bases and the V segment lost 5 bases, leaving 4 bases of the junction unmatched. Germline values: CDR1 SEHNR, CDR2 FQNEAQ (reference sequence). This CDR3 spans 12 amino acids. The CDR3 bases are TGTGCCAGCAGCCGACAGGGCGGCGAGCAGTACGTC. Translated, it gives CASSRQGGEQYV.

This clonotype was counted a few times. This chain connects TRBV5-1 to TRBJ1-1; D perhaps matches TRBD1 (5 bases). V was clipped by 3 bases and J by 2 bases, with 8 bases between them. Germline values: CDR1 SGHRS, CDR2 YFSETQ. This CDR3 is built from 13 residues. The CDR3: CASSWGTNTEAFF. CDR3 sequence (DNA): TGCGCCAGCAGCTGGGGGACCAACACTGAAGCTTTCTTT.

This clonotype appeared a few times. The chain links TRBV7-6 to TRBJ2-2; perhaps TRBD1 as D (6 bases). The CDR3 covers 17 residues. Germline V gives CDR1 SGHVS, CDR2 FNYEAQ. V was clipped by 2 bases and J by 3 bases, with 16 bases between them. The CDR3 protein is CASSLRAHRADTGELFF. CDR3 in DNA: TGTGCCAGCAGCTTAAGAGCCCACAGGGCCGACACCGGGGAGCTGTTTTTT.

The chain combines TRBV4-1 with TRBJ1-5; D is perhaps TRBD1 (6 bases). The ends were cut back, 1 base at V and 7 bases at J, with 11 bases in the middle. The CDR3 is 14 residues long. Germline V gene data show CDR1 as MGHRA and CDR2 as YSYEKL. The CDR3 sequence is CASSQGGLGQPQHF. CDR3 nucleotides: TGCGCCAGCAGCCAAGGGGGGCTCGGCCAGCCCCAGCATTTT.

CDR3 residues: CASSLNQGLYEQYV. CDR3 sequence (DNA): TGTGCCAGCAGCCTAAATCAGGGTTTGTACGAGCAGTACGTC. The V gene is TRBV7-8, the J gene TRBJ2-7; the D gene is possibly TRBD1 (5 bases). This CDR3 has 14 amino acids. CDR1 is SGHVS and CDR2 is FQNEAQ in the germline V gene. Trimming took 5 bases from V and 4 from J, leaving 15 bases between them.

The chain combines TRBV18 with TRBJ2-2; D is perhaps TRBD1 or TRBD2 (5 bases each). The CDR3 is 16 residues long. Germline CDR1 KGHSH, CDR2 LQKENI. Trimming removed 5 bases from V and 4 bases from J, with 17 bases in between. The DNA for the CDR3 is TGTGCCAGCTCATCGGGGCTTCGGGTAGGCACCGGGGAGCTGTTTTTT. Residues: CASSSGLRVGTGELFF.

A few counts support this clonotype. DNA of the CDR3: TGTGCCAGCAGACGAGGACTCCTTCTCTACACCTTC. Residues: CASRRGLLLYTF. This chain uses TRBV14 with TRBJ1-2; D call uncertain. CDR1 is SGHDN, CDR2 FVKESK, per germline. V was cut by 6 bases and J by 10 bases, with 15 bases left in between. CDR3 length: 12 amino acids.

This clonotype was counted between two and nine times. The chain links TRBV29-1 to TRBJ2-6; D is perhaps TRBD1 (5 bases). Germline assignment: CDR1 SQVTM and CDR2 ANQGSEA. Trimming shortened V by 4 bases and J by 0 bases, and 13 bases separated the two germline ends. The CDR3 has 16 amino acids. The CDR3: CSVAFRANSGANVLTF. In nucleotides, the CDR3 is TGCAGCGTTGCATTCAGGGCAAACTCTGGGGCCAACGTCCTGACTTTC.

This clonotype was counted ten times or more. The chain links TRBV7-2 to TRBJ2-1; D is uncertain. Germline CDR1 reads SGHTA; CDR2 reads FQGNSA. V lost 1 base, J lost 0 bases, and 7 bases lay in between. The CDR3 length is 15 residues. CDR3 in DNA: TGTGCCAGCAGCTTAGACAGCAGCTCCTACAATGAGCAGTTCTTC. It yields the protein CASSLDSSSYNEQFF.

The chain is built from TRBV2 and TRBJ2-7; weak D call: TRBD1 (6 bases). Germline V gene data show CDR1 as SNHLY and CDR2 as FYNNEI. Between the trimmed V and J ends, which lost 7 bases and 4 bases, there was a span of 20 bases. CDR3 length: 15 amino acids. This CDR3 reads CASTPKGVMGYEQYF. The CDR3 DNA is TGTGCCAGCACCCCCAAGGGGGTCATGGGTTACGAGCAGTACTTC.

The CDR3 sequence is CASSQDSAAGVRNTIYF. The DNA for the CDR3 is TGCGCCAGCAGCCAAGATTCAGCGGCGGGGGTAAGAAACACCATATATTTT. V gene TRBV4-3 combines with J gene TRBJ1-3; tentatively, D is TRBD1 (5 bases). Germline CDR1 and CDR2: LGHNA and YSLEER. V was clipped by 0 bases and J by 5 bases, with 17 bases between them. The CDR3 spans 17 residues.

This clonotype was seen at least ten times. The rearrangement links TRBV27 to TRBJ1-6; 10 bases align to TRBD1. The junction had 8 bases not matched to a gene; V was cut back by 5 bases and J by 10 bases. The CDR3 runs 15 residues. Looked up from germline, CDR1 is MNHEY and CDR2 is SMNVEV (reference sequence). Here the CDR3 reads CASSHRDRGQSPLHF. CDR3 bases: TGTGCCAGCAGTCACCGGGACAGGGGACAGTCACCCCTCCACTTT.

As to this clonotype: Here the CDR3 omits its conserved ending phenylalanine or tryptophan, so a read error is the likely source. This sequence joins TRBV7-6 and TRBJ2-3; D is perhaps TRBD1 (6 bases). Trimming left V 2 bases short and J 1 base short, with 10 bases between. The CDR3 totals 15 residues. Germline V gene lookup returns CDR1 SGHVS and CDR2 FNYEAQ. CDR3 nucleotide sequence: TGTGCCAGCAGCTTAACAGGGAAGGGCACAGATACGCAGTATTTA. Amino acid sequence: CASSLTGKGTDTQYL.

V is TRBV2 and J is TRBJ2-2; no clear D. The CDR3 has 15 amino acids. The germline V and J ends were trimmed by 1 base and 0 bases, with 6 bases remaining between them. Germline V lookup: CDR1 SNHLY, CDR2 FYNNEI. Here the CDR3 reads CASSEGTTNTGELFF. The CDR3 DNA follows: TGTGCCAGCAGTGAAGGGACGACGAACACCGGGGAGCTGTTTTTT.

The genes are TRBV7-9 and TRBJ2-7; D ambiguous. The V and J ends lost 3 bases and 0 bases respectively, with 6 bases between them. This CDR3 is built from 13 residues. Germline V CDR1 and CDR2: SEHNR, FQNEAQ (reference sequence). The CDR3, as DNA: TGTGCCAGCAGCTTGTTTTCCTCCTACGAGCAGTACTTC. Translation gives CASSLFSSYEQYF.

The chain uses TRBV4-2 and TRBJ1-6, with 10 bases matching TRBD1. The germline CDR1 and CDR2 sequences are LGHNA and YNFKEQ. The CDR3 contains 15 residues. After removal of 2 bases from V and 6 bases from J, the junction contained 1 base not matched to a gene. The CDR3 loop reads CASSQRTGGNSPLHF. Written as DNA, the CDR3 is TGTGCCAGCAGCCAACGGACAGGGGGTAATTCACCCCTCCACTTT.

V is TRBV19 and J is TRBJ2-3, with D perhaps matching TRBD2 (6 bases). The CDR3 has 14 residues. V was trimmed by 6 bases and J by 6 bases, leaving 16 bases between them. Germline CDR1 and CDR2: LNHDA and SQIVND (reference sequence). CDR3 in amino acids: CASREWTEGDTQYF. CDR3 bases: TGTGCCAGTAGGGAATGGACGGAGGGGGATACGCAGTATTTT.

The table lists this clonotype with a few counts. The chain uses TRBV4-3 and TRBJ2-5, with a weak D call TRBD2 (5 bases). CDR1 LGHNA and CDR2 YSLEER come from the germline V gene. CDR3 length equals 17 residues. Trimming took 0 bases from V and 7 from J, leaving 21 bases between them. The DNA of the CDR3 is TGCGCCAGCAGCCAAGAAGCTCCCGGGAATCGAGTGGGGACCCAGTACTTC. Translation gives CASSQEAPGNRVGTQYF.

This clonotype was recorded a few times. The J gene is TRBJ2-2, the V gene TRBV6-1; 10 bases are a match to TRBD2. CDR1 is MNHNS, CDR2 SASEGT, per germline. This CDR3 region has 16 residues. J lost 4 bases, V lost 2 bases, and 4 bases had no gene match. The CDR3 coding sequence is TGTGCCAGCAGTGAATTTATAGCGGGGGGCACCGGGGAGCTGTTTTTT. Encoded protein: CASSEFIAGGTGELFF.

This clonotype appeared a few times. The chain carries TRBV18 and TRBJ2-7, with 7 bases lining up with TRBD2. J lost 2 bases, V lost 0 bases, and 1 base had no gene match. Germline values: CDR1 KGHSH, CDR2 LQKENI. The CDR3 is made up of 14 amino acids. The CDR3 DNA reads as TGTGCCAGCTCACCACCGGGACTACCCTACGAGCAGTACGTC. This translates into CASSPPGLPYEQYV.

This clonotype was counted only a few times. The rearrangement uses TRBV9 and TRBJ2-3; 7 nucleotides align to TRBD2. Per germline, CDR1 SGDLS and CDR2 YYNGEE. The CDR3 consists of 15 residues. V was clipped by 0 bases and J by 6 bases; unmatched bases: 7. In nucleotides, the CDR3 is TGTGCCAGCAGCGTAGCGGCGGGGGTGGGTGATACGCAGTATTTT. As protein: CASSVAAGVGDTQYF.

The J gene is TRBJ2-1, the V gene TRBV7-9, with a weak D call TRBD2 (6 bases). Looked up from germline, CDR1 is SEHNR and CDR2 is FQNEAQ (reference sequence). The V gene lost 1 base and the J gene lost 8 bases, with 15 bases spanning the gap. This CDR3 contains 15 residues. CDR3 protein: CASSLVGKEGDEQFF. In DNA form, the CDR3 reads TGTGCCAGCAGCTTAGTAGGCAAGGAGGGCGATGAGCAGTTCTTC.